Listed below are T cell receptor beta chains from one sample, sequenced in a study of control samples from healthy donors and cancer patients. Method: immunoSEQ multiplex PCR; TCRdb's copy keeps in-frame clones and lacks some. Among around 190,000 clones, about 92% were seen once, and the ten largest hold about 1.4%. Sequenced sample: blood. These TCRs come from a young man in good health. Each CDR3 is given with its conserved first and last residue. A D gene is named only where the DNA matches it firmly. A row's size may be missing; if present it is once, few, many or a size class.

TRBD2,TRBJ2-2,NA,TRBV7-2,CASSLARLAGANTGELFF,TGTGCCAGCAGCTTAGCGAGACTAGCGGGGGCCAACACCGGGGAGCTGTTTTTT
NA,TRBJ2-7,NA,TRBV19,CASRSGTSGYYEQYF,TGTGCCAGTAGATCTGGGACATCCGGCTACTACGAGCAGTACTTC
NA,TRBJ2-4,once,TRBV6-2/TRBV6-3,CASSYGGLGLDIQYF,TGTGCCAGCAGTTACGGTGGCTTGGGTTTGGACATTCAGTACTTC
NA,TRBJ2-5,once,TRBV28,CASSFLGETQYF,TGTGCCAGCAGTTTTTTAGGAGAGACCCAGTACTTC
TRBD1,TRBJ2-1,NA,TRBV7-3,CASSPGQGSYNEQFF,TGTGCCAGCAGCCCGGGACAGGGGTCCTACAATGAGCAGTTCTTC
NA,TRBJ1-1,few,TRBV12-3/TRBV12-4,CASSSGVNTEAFF,TGTGCCAGCAGTTCAGGGGTGAACACTGAAGCTTTCTTT
NA,TRBJ2-2,NA,TRBV29-1,CSGGEGGYTGELFF,TGCAGCGGAGGGGAGGGGGGTTACACCGGGGAGCTGTTTTTT
NA,TRBJ2-1,NA,TRBV10-3,CAIRATSVDEQFF,TGTGCCATCAGAGCGACCAGCGTCGATGAGCAGTTCTTC
NA,TRBJ1-2,NA,TRBV7-9,CASSLGDFGYTF,TGTGCCAGCAGCTTAGGGGACTTTGGCTACACCTTC
NA,TRBJ2-1,NA,TRBV19,CASSMGLIQFF,TGTGCCAGTAGTATGGGACTCATCCAGTTCTTC
NA,TRBJ1-1,once,TRBV6-2/TRBV6-3,CASSYQGNTEAFF,TGTGCCAGCAGTTACCAGGGTAACACTGAAGCTTTCTTT
NA,TRBJ1-6,NA,TRBV5-1,CASSLWGLGDSPLHF,TGCGCCAGCAGCTTATGGGGTCTCGGAGATTCACCCCTCCACTTT
TRBD1,TRBJ1-1,NA,TRBV20-1,CSASAGGLRPNTEAFF,TGCAGTGCTAGTGCAGGGGGCCTAAGGCCGAACACTGAAGCTTTCTTT
NA,TRBJ1-5,few,TRBV19,CASRVMGTSNQPQHF,TGTGCCAGTAGAGTGATGGGGACAAGCAATCAGCCCCAGCATTTT
NA,TRBJ2-5,once,TRBV7-6,CASSLAAGGASSKETQYF,TGTGCCAGCAGCTTAGCGGCCGGGGGTGCTAGCAGTAAAGAGACCCAGTACTTC
TRBD1,TRBJ2-2,few,TRBV19,CASSIGTGSTGELFF,TGTGCCAGTAGTATCGGGACAGGGAGTACCGGGGAGCTGTTTTTT
NA,TRBJ2-2,NA,TRBV21-1,CASSRSLGNRGAVF,TGTGCCAGCAGTCGCAGTTTGGGAAACCGGGGAGCTGTTTTT
NA,TRBJ2-3,NA,TRBV4-1,CASSQTQGDTQYF,TGCGCCAGCAGCCAAACTCAGGGAGATACGCAGTATTTT
NA,TRBJ1-1,NA,TRBV6-5,CASSYSQMNTEAFF,TGTGCCAGCAGTTACTCGCAGATGAACACTGAAGCTTTCTTT
TRBD1,TRBJ1-2,once,TRBV28,CASRTGTGYGYTF,TGTGCCAGCAGGACCGGGACAGGGTATGGCTACACCTTC
TRBD1,TRBJ2-7,NA,TRBV29-1,CSARRGQGSYEQYF,TGCAGTGCTCGTCGGGGACAGGGTTCCTACGAGCAGTACTTC
TRBD2,TRBJ2-7,NA,TRBV19,CAGSPVAGSSYEQYF,TGTGCCGGTAGTCCGGTAGCGGGATCCTCCTACGAGCAGTACTTC